These 22 T cell receptor beta chains share one sample of origin, sequenced in a study of blood T cells in healthy people across ages. Primed by a sample-barcoded 5' primer and a J-beta primer mix, a second PCR proceeded for about 6 to 12 cycles. TCRdb re-called the 5' RACE reads through MiXCR, storing one row per CDR3 protein. Of 700,000 to 950,000 distinct CDR3 sequences listed, roughly 44% were seen once; the top ten hold less than 25%. The specimen sequenced was blood. Receptors were obtained from a woman aged 55-70 years in good health.

This clonotype was counted a few times. The chain is built from TRBV27 and TRBJ2-1; 9 bases line up with TRBD2. Germline CDR1 reads MNHEY; CDR2 reads SMNVEV (reference sequence). J was trimmed by 7 bases and V by 3 bases; bases with no gene match: 10. The CDR3 runs 16 residues. For the CDR3, the DNA is TGTGCCAGCAGTTTGGGATGGCGGGGGGGCCGGAATGAGCAGTTCTTC. The encoded protein is CASSLGWRGGRNEQFF.

The J gene is TRBJ1-6, the V gene TRBV7-2; D ambiguous. Trimming took 5 bases from V and 7 from J, leaving 12 bases between them. This CDR3 spans 14 amino acids. Germline CDR1 and CDR2: SGHTA and FQGNSA. Here the CDR3 reads CASSAELRNSPLHF. The CDR3 nucleotides read TGTGCCAGCAGCGCCGAGTTACGGAATTCACCCCTCCACTTT.

The table lists this clonotype with a few counts. The chain joins TRBV20-1 to TRBJ2-7, with D perhaps being TRBD1 or TRBD2 (7 bases each). The germline CDR1 and CDR2 sequences are DFQATT and SNEGSKA (reference sequence). The CDR3 covers 15 residues. V lost 7 bases, J lost 6 bases, and 25 bases lay in between. This chain's CDR3 is CSVPGLLEGASEQYF. The CDR3 DNA reads TGCAGTGTTCCGGGACTACTAGAGGGGGCCTCCGAGCAGTACTTC.

Comments on this clonotype: Germline and junction disagree at one end, which may indicate a read error. The chain employs TRBV7-2 and TRBJ2-3, with a weak D call TRBD2 (5 bases). The CDR3 has 12 amino acids. CDR1 and CDR2 from the germline V gene are SGHTA and FQGNSA. CDR3 in amino acids: CAIVGGTDTRYF. CDR3 sequence (DNA): TGTGCCATCGTAGGAGGCACAGATACGCGGTATTTT.

V and J are TRBV28 and TRBJ2-7; D may match TRBD1 or TRBD2 (5 bases each). Germline assignment: CDR1 MDHEN and CDR2 SYDVKM. V lost 1 base, J lost 5 bases, and 12 bases lay in between. This CDR3 region has 14 residues. The CDR3 reads CASSLLGVRDEQYF. The CDR3 nucleotides are TGTGCCAGCAGTTTATTGGGGGTACGGGACGAGCAGTACTTC.

The chain couples TRBV29-1 to TRBJ2-1, with 7 positions matching TRBD1. Per the germline V gene, CDR1 is SQVTM and CDR2 is ANQGSEA. CDR3 length: 11 residues. Trimming took 7 bases from V and 10 from J; bases not matched to a gene: 7. In DNA form, the CDR3 reads TGCAGCGGACAGGGAATCGGGGAGCAGTTCTTC. Its protein is CSGQGIGEQFF.

The genes are TRBV10-1 and TRBJ2-3; a possible D gene is TRBD2 (5 bases). Trimming stripped 2 bases from V and 6 bases from J, with 9 bases between. The CDR3 covers 13 residues. Germline values: CDR1 WNHNN, CDR2 SYGVQD (reference sequence). CDR3 amino acids: CASSEQRRDTQYF. As DNA, the CDR3 is TGCGCCAGCAGTGAGCAGCGGCGGGATACGCAGTATTTT.

V is TRBV28 and J is TRBJ1-2, with unresolved D. Germline CDR1 MDHEN, CDR2 SYDVKM. The ends were cut back, 6 bases at V and 4 bases at J, with 9 bases in the middle. This CDR3 region has 12 residues. The CDR3 protein is CASSTTSYGYTF. CDR3 coding DNA: TGTGCCAGCAGCACCACTTCCTATGGCTACACCTTC.

The chain uses TRBV9 and TRBJ2-2, with D unresolved. V was shortened by 4 bases and J by 4 bases, with 14 bases between the two germline ends. This CDR3 region has 15 residues. Looked up from germline, CDR1 is SGDLS and CDR2 is YYNGEE. The CDR3 region is CASSPSALGTGELFF. In nucleotides, the CDR3 is TGTGCCAGCAGCCCCTCGGCCCTAGGCACCGGGGAGCTGTTTTTT.

The gene calls are TRBV7-6 and TRBJ2-2; D might be TRBD2 (7 bases). Trimming removed 0 bases at V and 2 bases at J, with 13 bases between. The germline V gene encodes CDR1 SGHVS and CDR2 FNYEAQ. The CDR3 extends over 17 amino acids. CDR3 DNA sequence: TGTGCCAGCAGCTTAGCGGGGGGGGCACCCAACACCGGGGAGCTGTTTTTT. It encodes CASSLAGGAPNTGELFF.

This clonotype was seen only once. A read error may explain this, as a much larger clone is one base away. This rearrangement joins TRBV12-3 or TRBV12-4 to TRBJ1-6; D call uncertain. V lost 1 base and J lost 17, with 15 bases in between. The CDR3 totals 13 residues. CDR3 loop: CASSLGVVEPVHF. The CDR3 DNA is TGTGCCAGCAGTTTAGGGGTGGTTGAGCCCGTCCACTTT.

The chain recombines TRBV29-1 with TRBJ2-1, with D unresolved. From germline, CDR1 is SQVTM and CDR2 ANQGSEA. This CDR3 has 14 residues. V was cut by 0 bases and J by 2 bases, with 8 bases left in between. The CDR3 region has the DNA TGCAGCGTTGAAGAGGGCAGAACCTACAATGAGCAGTTCTTC. It encodes CSVEEGRTYNEQFF.

In its sample, this clonotype was seen many times. The chain recombines TRBV10-3 with TRBJ2-7; maybe TRBD1 (6 bases). Trimming pared 6 bases from V and 5 bases from J, leaving 23 bases between. Germline loops: CDR1 ENHRY, CDR2 SYGVKD. This CDR3 contains 16 residues. CDR3 nucleotides: TGTGCCATCAGAGGTAGGGACACCAAACGAGGGAACGAGCAGTACTTC. It specifies CAIRGRDTKRGNEQYF.

A word on this clonotype: Just one base apart from a much larger clone, this may be a read error. The rearrangement links TRBV29-1 to TRBJ2-7, with 9 bases fitting TRBD1. This CDR3 is 13 amino acids long. CDR1 SQVTM and CDR2 ANQGSEA come from the germline V gene. V trimming: 4 bases; J trimming: 2 bases; junction bases outside the gene matches: 3. The CDR3 here is CSVAGQGTYEQYF. CDR3 nucleotides: TGCAGCGTTGCGGGACAGGGCACCTACGAGCAGTACTTC.

This clonotype was observed a handful of times. The chain recombines TRBV27 with TRBJ2-7, with D unresolved. Trimming stripped 5 bases from V and 2 bases from J, with 10 bases between. Per the germline V gene, CDR1 is MNHEY and CDR2 is SMNVEV (reference sequence). This CDR3 spans 13 amino acids. Written as DNA, the CDR3 is TGTGCCAGCAGTGTCCGAGAAACCTACGAGCAGTACTTC. It is translated as CASSVRETYEQYF.

This clonotype has more than one count but fewer than ten. The chain joins TRBV7-2 to TRBJ2-7, with D perhaps given as TRBD1 or TRBD2 (5 bases each). Germline CDR1 reads SGHTA; CDR2 reads FQGNSA. The CDR3 runs to 14 residues. V lost 5 bases, J lost 3 bases, and 14 bases lay in between. CDR3 protein: CASSPSRGDYEQYF. DNA of the CDR3: TGTGCCAGCAGCCCAAGCAGAGGGGACTACGAGCAGTACTTC.

The chain combines TRBV7-9 with TRBJ2-2; 11 positions match TRBD2. J gave up 5 bases and V 5 bases, and 7 bases lay outside the gene matches. From germline, CDR1 is SEHNR and CDR2 FQNEAQ (reference sequence). There are 16 residues in the CDR3. CDR3 region: CASSPSGRSGTGELFF. The CDR3, as DNA: TGTGCCAGCAGCCCTAGCGGGAGGTCGGGAACCGGGGAGCTGTTTTTT.

The rearrangement links TRBV27 to TRBJ2-5; the match to TRBD1 covers 7 bases. V trimming: 3 bases; J trimming: 4 bases; junction bases outside the gene matches: 5. The CDR3 spans 14 residues. Germline V gene data show CDR1 as MNHEY and CDR2 as SMNVEV (reference sequence). CDR3 sequence (DNA): TGTGCCAGCAGTTTCCACCGGGACAGAGAGACCCAGTACTTC. Translated: CASSFHRDRETQYF.

This clonotype is a singleton in its sample. The chain couples TRBV3-1 to TRBJ2-7; D not certain. V gave up 3 bases and J gave up 2 bases, with 14 bases separating them. The CDR3 runs to 15 residues. The germline V gene encodes CDR1 LGHDT and CDR2 YNNKEL (reference sequence). CDR3 loop: CASSQAPDDPYEQYF. The CDR3 DNA follows: TGTGCCAGCAGCCAGGCCCCGGACGACCCCTACGAGCAGTACTTC.

This clonotype was seen a few times. The CDR3 loop reads CASSLSSDMTVPYGQFF. The CDR3 nucleotides are TGTGCCAGCAGCTTATCATCCGACATGACGGTACCTTACGGGCAGTTCTTC. The chain uses TRBV7-3 and TRBJ2-1; D is undetermined. V gave up 2 bases and J gave up 12 bases, with 26 bases separating them. Germline-derived CDR1 and CDR2 are SGHTA and FQGTGA. This CDR3 is 17 amino acids long.

This clonotype was counted once. At one end the junction does not follow the germline gene, possibly because of a read error. This chain connects TRBV7-9 to TRBJ2-6; 8 positions agree with TRBD1. The CDR3 covers 17 residues. CDR1 and CDR2 from the germline V gene are SEHNR and FQNEAQ (reference sequence). CDR3 in DNA: TGTGCCAGCAGCTCATCCGGGACAGGATCTGGGGCCGACGTCCTGACTTTC. Encoded protein: CASSSSGTGSGADVLTF.

The chain has TRBV7-3 and TRBJ2-1; D ambiguous. Looked up from germline, CDR1 is SGHTA and CDR2 is FQGTGA. Trimming stripped 9 bases from V and 10 bases from J, with 22 bases between. The CDR3 contains 14 residues. The CDR3 nucleotides are TGTGCCAGTTCTCCCGAGACAACGACCTACGAGCAGTTCTTC. This encodes CASSPETTTYEQFF.